These T cell receptor beta chains were read from a single sample in a study of shared T cell receptors in the human thymus. TCRdb's copy holds only in-frame clones and misses some; the assay was immunoSEQ multiplex PCR. The sample includes under 700,000 clones, approximately 78% seen only once; the top ten take about 0.013%. Separately, the same data were catalogued under a study of human thymus T cells.

The sample taken for sequencing was thymocytes. These receptors were taken from a boy in the first two years of life with a congenital heart defect. Each CDR3 is given with its conserved first and last residue. Each record gives: V gene, D gene, J gene, CDR3 DNA, CDR3 protein. D genes are given only for firm matches.

v_call: TRBV30; d_call: NA; j_call: TRBJ2-1; cdr3_nt: TGTGCCTGCCCAGTTGAGGACCGCGGGACCTACAATGAGCAGTTCTTC; cdr3_aa: CACPVEDRGTYNEQFF
v_call: TRBV7-6; d_call: TRBD1; j_call: TRBJ1-4; cdr3_nt: TGTGCCAGCAGCGGCACAGGGGTAAATGAAAAACTGTTTTTT; cdr3_aa: CASSGTGVNEKLFF
v_call: TRBV7-9; d_call: NA; j_call: TRBJ1-1; cdr3_nt: TGTGCCAGCAGCCCCCGCCTGAGAATGAACACTGAAGCTTTCTTT; cdr3_aa: CASSPRLRMNTEAFF
v_call: TRBV27; d_call: TRBD2; j_call: TRBJ2-7; cdr3_nt: TGTGCCAGCAGTATCAATCCTAGCGGGAGAACAAGCTACGAGCAGTACTTC; cdr3_aa: CASSINPSGRTSYEQYF
v_call: TRBV11-2; d_call: NA; j_call: TRBJ1-3; cdr3_nt: TGTGCCAGCAGCTCCAGTGGCTCTGGAAACACCATATATTTT; cdr3_aa: CASSSSGSGNTIYF
v_call: TRBV14; d_call: NA; j_call: TRBJ1-4; cdr3_nt: NA; cdr3_aa: CASSTSDRGFDNEKLFF
v_call: TRBV5-1; d_call: NA; j_call: TRBJ1-1; cdr3_nt: TGCGCCAGCAGCTACACTGCTTCGGACGGGGACACTGAAGCTTTCTTT; cdr3_aa: CASSYTASDGDTEAFF
v_call: TRBV14; d_call: NA; j_call: TRBJ1-1; cdr3_nt: TGTGCCAGCAGCCAGATTAGGAACACTGAAGCTTTCTTT; cdr3_aa: CASSQIRNTEAFF
v_call: TRBV27; d_call: NA; j_call: TRBJ2-7; cdr3_nt: TGTGCCAGCACCCAATTAAAACCGTCCAGAGGGGAGGCCTACGAGCAGTACTTC; cdr3_aa: CASTQLKPSRGEAYEQYF
v_call: TRBV5-6; d_call: NA; j_call: TRBJ2-7; cdr3_nt: TGTGCCAGCAGCCGGGTGGAATACGAGCAGTACTTC; cdr3_aa: CASSRVEYEQYF